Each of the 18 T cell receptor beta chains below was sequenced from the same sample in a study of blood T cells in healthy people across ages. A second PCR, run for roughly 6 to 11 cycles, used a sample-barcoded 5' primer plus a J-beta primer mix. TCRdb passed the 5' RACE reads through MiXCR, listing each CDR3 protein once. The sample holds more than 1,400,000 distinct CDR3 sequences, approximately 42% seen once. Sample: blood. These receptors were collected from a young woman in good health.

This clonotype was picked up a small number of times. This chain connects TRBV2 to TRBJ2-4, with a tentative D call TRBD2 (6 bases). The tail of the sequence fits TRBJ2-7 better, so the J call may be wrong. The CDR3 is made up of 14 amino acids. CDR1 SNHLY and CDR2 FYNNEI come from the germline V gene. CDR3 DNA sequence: TGTGCCAGCAGCGAGTTTGGAGGGGTTTACGAGCAGTACTTC. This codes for CASSEFGGVYEQYF.

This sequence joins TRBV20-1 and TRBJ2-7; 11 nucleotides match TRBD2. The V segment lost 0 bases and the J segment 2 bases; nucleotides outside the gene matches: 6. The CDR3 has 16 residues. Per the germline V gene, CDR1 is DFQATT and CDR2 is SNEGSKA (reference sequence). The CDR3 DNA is TGCAGTGCTAGAGACGTGGGACTAGCGGACCCCTACGAGCAGTACTTC. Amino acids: CSARDVGLADPYEQYF.

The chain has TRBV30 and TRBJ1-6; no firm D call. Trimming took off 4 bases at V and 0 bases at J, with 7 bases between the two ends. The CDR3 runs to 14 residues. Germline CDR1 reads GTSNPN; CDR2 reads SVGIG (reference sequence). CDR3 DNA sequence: TGTGCCTGGATAGAGGGCTCCTATAATTCACCCCTCCACTTT. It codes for CAWIEGSYNSPLHF.

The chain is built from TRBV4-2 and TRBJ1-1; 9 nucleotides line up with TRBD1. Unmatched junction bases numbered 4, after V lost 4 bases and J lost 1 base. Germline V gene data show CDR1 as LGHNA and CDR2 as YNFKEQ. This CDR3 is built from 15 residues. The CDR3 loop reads CASSLPTGGNTEAFF. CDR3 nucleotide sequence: TGTGCCAGCAGCCTCCCGACAGGGGGGAACACTGAAGCTTTCTTT.

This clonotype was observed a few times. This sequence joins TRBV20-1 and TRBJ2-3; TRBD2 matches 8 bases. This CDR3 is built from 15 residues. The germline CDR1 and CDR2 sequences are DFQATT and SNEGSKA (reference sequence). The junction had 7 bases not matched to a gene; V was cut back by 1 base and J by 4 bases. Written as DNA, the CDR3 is TGCAGTGCTAGAGGGGCGGGACTAGGGGCAGATACGCAGTATTTT. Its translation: CSARGAGLGADTQYF.

In nucleotides, the CDR3 is TGTGCCAGCAGCCAAGACCGAGCGGGGCCAGATACGCAGTATTTT. As protein: CASSQDRAGPDTQYF. This chain joins TRBV3-1 and TRBJ2-3; 7 bases are a match to TRBD2. CDR3 length: 15 amino acids. The V segment lost 0 bases and the J segment 4 bases; nucleotides outside the gene matches: 4. Germline V gene data show CDR1 as LGHDT and CDR2 as YNNKEL (reference sequence).

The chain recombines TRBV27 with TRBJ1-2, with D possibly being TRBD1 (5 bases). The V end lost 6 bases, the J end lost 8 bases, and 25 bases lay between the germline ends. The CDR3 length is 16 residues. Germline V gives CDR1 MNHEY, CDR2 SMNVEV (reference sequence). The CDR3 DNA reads TGTGCCAGCAGCTTTACAATTGGGACTTCGGATAGGGGCTACACCTTC. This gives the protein CASSFTIGTSDRGYTF.

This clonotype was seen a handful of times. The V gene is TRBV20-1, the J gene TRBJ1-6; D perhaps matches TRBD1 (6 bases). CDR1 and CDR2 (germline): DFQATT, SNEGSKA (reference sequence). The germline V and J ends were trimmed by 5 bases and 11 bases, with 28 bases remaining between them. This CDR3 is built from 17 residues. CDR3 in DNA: TGCAGTGCTCCCCCCCGCGGGGGCACTGGGTTGAGGACACCCCTCCACTTT. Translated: CSAPPRGGTGLRTPLHF.

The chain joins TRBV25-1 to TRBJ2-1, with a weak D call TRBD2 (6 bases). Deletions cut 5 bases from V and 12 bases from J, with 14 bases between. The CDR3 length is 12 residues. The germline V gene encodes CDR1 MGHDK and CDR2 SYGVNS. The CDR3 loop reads CASSRLAEGQFF. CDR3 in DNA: TGTGCCAGCAGTAGGCTTGCGGAGGGGCAGTTCTTC.

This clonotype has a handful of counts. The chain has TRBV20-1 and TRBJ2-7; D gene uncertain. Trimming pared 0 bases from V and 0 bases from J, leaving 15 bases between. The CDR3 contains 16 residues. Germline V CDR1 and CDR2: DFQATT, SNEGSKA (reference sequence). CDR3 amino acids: CSARDPDRTSSYEQYF. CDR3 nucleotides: TGCAGTGCTAGAGATCCGGACCGGACGAGCTCCTACGAGCAGTACTTC.

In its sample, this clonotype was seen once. CDR3 in DNA: TGTGCCAGCAGCGTAGGGGCGGGGGGTCTGTATGAGCAGTTCTTC. Its protein product is CASSVGAGGLYEQFF. The chain employs TRBV9 and TRBJ2-1, with TRBD2 identical over 8 bases. Germline V gene sequence: CDR1 SGDLS, CDR2 YYNGEE. The V gene end was trimmed by 0 bases and the J gene end by 8 bases; junction bases not matched to a gene: 7. The CDR3 totals 15 residues.

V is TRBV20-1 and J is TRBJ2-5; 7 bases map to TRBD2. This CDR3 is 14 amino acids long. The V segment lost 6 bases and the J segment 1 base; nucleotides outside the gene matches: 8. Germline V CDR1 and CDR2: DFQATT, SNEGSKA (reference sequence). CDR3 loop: CSARKLASQETQYF. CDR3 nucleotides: TGCAGTGCGCGGAAACTAGCGTCCCAAGAGACCCAGTACTTC.

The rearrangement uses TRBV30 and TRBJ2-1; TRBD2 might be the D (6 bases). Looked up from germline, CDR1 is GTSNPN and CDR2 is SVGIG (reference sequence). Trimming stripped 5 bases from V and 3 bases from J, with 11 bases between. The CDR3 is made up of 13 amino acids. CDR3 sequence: CAWGGSFYNEQFF. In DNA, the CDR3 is TGTGCCTGGGGGGGGAGCTTCTACAATGAGCAGTTCTTC.

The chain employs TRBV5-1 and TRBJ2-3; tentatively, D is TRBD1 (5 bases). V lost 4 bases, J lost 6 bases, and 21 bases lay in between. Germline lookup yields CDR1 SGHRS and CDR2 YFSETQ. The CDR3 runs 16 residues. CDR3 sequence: CASSIALAGSSDTQYF. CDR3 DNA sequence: TGCGCCAGCAGCATCGCATTGGCAGGGTCGTCCGATACGCAGTATTTT. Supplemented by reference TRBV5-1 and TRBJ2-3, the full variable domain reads KAGVTQTPRYLIKTRGQQVTLSCSPISGHRSVSWYQQTPGQGLQFLFEYFSETQRNKGNFPGRFSGRQFSNSRSEMNVSTLELGDSALYLCASSIALAGSSDTQYFGPGTRLTVL.

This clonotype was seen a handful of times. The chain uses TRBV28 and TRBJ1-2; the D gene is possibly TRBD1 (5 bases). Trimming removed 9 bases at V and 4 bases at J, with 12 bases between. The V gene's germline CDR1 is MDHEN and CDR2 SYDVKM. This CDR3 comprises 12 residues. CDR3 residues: CASTTGSYGYTF. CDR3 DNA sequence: TGTGCCAGTACAACAGGTAGCTATGGCTACACCTTC.

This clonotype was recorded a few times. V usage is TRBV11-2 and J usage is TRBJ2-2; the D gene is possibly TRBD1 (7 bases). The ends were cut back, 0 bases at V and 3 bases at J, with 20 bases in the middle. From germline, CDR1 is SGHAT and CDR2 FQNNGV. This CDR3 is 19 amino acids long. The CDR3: CASSLDRGRWSGHTGELFF. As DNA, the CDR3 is TGTGCCAGCAGCTTAGACAGGGGGAGGTGGAGCGGCCACACCGGGGAGCTGTTTTTT.

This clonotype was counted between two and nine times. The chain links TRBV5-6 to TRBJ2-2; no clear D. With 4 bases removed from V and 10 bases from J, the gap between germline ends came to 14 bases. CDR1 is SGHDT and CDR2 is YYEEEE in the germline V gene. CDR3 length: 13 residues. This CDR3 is CASSVPTAEELFF. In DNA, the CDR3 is TGTGCCAGCAGCGTACCTACCGCCGAGGAGCTGTTTTTT.

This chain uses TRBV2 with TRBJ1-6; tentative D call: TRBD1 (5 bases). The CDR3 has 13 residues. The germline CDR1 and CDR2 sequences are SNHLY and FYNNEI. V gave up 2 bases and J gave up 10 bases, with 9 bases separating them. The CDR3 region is CASSEQEGSPLHF. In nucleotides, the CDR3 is TGTGCCAGCAGTGAACAGGAGGGGTCACCCCTCCACTTT. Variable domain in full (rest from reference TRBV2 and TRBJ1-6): EPEVTQTPSHQVTQMGQEVILRCVPISNHLYFYWYRQILGQKVEFLVSFYNNEISEKSEIFDDQFSVERPDGSNFTLKIRSTKLEDSAMYFCASSEQEGSPLHFGNGTRLTVT.